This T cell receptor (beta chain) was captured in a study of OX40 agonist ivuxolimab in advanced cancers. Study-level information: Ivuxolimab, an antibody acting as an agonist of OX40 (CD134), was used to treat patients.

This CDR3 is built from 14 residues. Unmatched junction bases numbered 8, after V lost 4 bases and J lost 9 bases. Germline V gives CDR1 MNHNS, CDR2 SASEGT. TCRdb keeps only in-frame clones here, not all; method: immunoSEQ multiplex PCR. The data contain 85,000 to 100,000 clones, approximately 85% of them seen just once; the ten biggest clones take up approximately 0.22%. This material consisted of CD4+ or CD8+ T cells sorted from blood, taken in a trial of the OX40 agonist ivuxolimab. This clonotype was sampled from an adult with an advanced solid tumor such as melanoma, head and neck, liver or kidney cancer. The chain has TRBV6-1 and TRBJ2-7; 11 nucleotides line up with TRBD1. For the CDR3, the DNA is TGTGCCAGCAGTGGAGCGGGACAGGGGGATTGGCAGTACTTC. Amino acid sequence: CASSGAGQGDWQYF.